This TCR beta chain originates from a study of blood T cell repertoires in COVID-19. Study in general: COVID-19 samples, acute and convalescent, were from the United States, Italy and Spain. Sample material is recorded as cDNA or gDNA derived from T cells, B-cell-depleted T cells, or PBMCs.

Individuals aged about 18 to 89 years were recruited from 20 to 25 US areas. This CDR3 is built from 14 residues. Trimming removed 0 bases at V and 4 bases at J, with 8 bases between. CDR1 is SGHRS, CDR2 YFSETQ, per germline. Clones were read by immunoSEQ multiplex PCR, and TCRdb kept only the in-frame ones, dropping some. The sample includes a few hundred thousand clones, 92% of them seen just once. This TCR derives from a woman in her thirties who had recovered from COVID-19. Sequenced input: PBMCs or T cells enriched from blood (not recorded which). The chain links TRBV5-1 to TRBJ1-5; D remains unclear. CDR3 bases: TGCGCCAGCAGCTTGGGAGAGCCGAATCAGCCCCAGCATTTT. It yields the protein CASSLGEPNQPQHF.